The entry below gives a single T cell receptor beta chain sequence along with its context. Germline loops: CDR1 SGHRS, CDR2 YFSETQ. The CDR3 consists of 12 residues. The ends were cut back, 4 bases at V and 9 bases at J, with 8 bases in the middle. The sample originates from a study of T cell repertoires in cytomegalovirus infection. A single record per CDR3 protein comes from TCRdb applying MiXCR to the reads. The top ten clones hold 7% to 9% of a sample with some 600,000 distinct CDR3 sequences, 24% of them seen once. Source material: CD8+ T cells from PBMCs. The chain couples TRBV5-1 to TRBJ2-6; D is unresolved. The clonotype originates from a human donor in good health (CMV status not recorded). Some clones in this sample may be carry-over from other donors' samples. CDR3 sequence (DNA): TGCGCCAGCAGCCCTAAGGACAACGTCCTGACTTTC. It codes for CASSPKDNVLTF.